This T cell receptor beta chain was recovered during a study of T cell changes during pregnancy in multiple sclerosis. CDR3 length equals 13 residues. The V gene's germline CDR1 is SQVTM and CDR2 ANQGSEA. Trimming removed 7 bases from V and 6 bases from J, with 15 bases in between. The table came from immunoSEQ multiplex PCR; TCRdb's copy has only in-frame clones and leaves some out. The table has over 50,000 clones, around 87% seen once; the top ten hold roughly 5.2%. Sequenced input: peripheral blood from another person, used as feeder cells. This chain joins TRBV29-1 and TRBJ2-2; weak D call: TRBD2 (5 bases). The receptor was isolated from a human donor whose cells served as feeder cells for cultures in a pregnancy study. CDR3 DNA sequence: TGCAGCGCCCACGGAGGATTTGCCGGGGAGCTGTTTTTT. Translation gives CSAHGGFAGELFF.